Given below is one T cell receptor beta chain in context. What it recognizes is unknown. Method: immunoSEQ multiplex PCR; TCRdb's copy keeps in-frame clones and lacks some. The repertoire holds around 1.4 million clones, with about 98.5% as singletons. This entry belongs to a study of shared clonotypes between healthy human individuals. General observations from the study: Among non-shared clonotypes, generation probabilities were lower than among those shared by all four donors.

The CDR3 length is 15 residues. Trimming took 2 bases from V and 4 from J, leaving 13 bases between them. Germline CDR1 SGHRS, CDR2 YFSETQ. Naive CD45RA+ and memory CD45RA-negative subsets were split from CD4+ cells. Input material: naive CD4+ T cells sorted from blood. Subset denoted: CD45RA+ positively selected. The rearrangement uses TRBV5-1 and TRBJ2-4; weak D call: TRBD1 (6 bases). The receptor was isolated from a man aged 25 to 40 in good health. DNA of the CDR3: TGCGCCAGCAGCTTCGTAGTCAGGGGTAAAAACATTCAGTACTTC. Amino acid sequence: CASSFVVRGKNIQYF.